The entry below describes one T cell receptor beta chain. The V and J ends lost 3 bases and 6 bases, in that order; junction bases with no gene match: 18. Germline V gene sequence: CDR1 LGHNA, CDR2 YSLEER. The CDR3 covers 19 residues. The record originates from a study of blood T cell repertoires in COVID-19. Across the whole study: T cells, B-cell-depleted T cells, or PBMCs provided the cDNA or gDNA that served as material.

The authors' processing: From reference gene primer amplification, estimates of nucleated cell counts were derived. Clones were read by immunoSEQ multiplex PCR, and TCRdb kept only the in-frame ones, dropping some. V, J and clone size are those of that table, while D and trimming were read from the DNA. The sample has approximately 330,000 clones, just over 85% seen once. Enrolled through a virtual design, the participants were between 18 and 89 years of age and came from about two dozen US areas. Cohort allocation depended upon clinical history that participants reported. The rearrangement uses TRBV4-3 and TRBJ2-1; 9 bases match TRBD1. The TCR was taken from a woman between 35 and 50 years old with acute COVID-19. The specimen sequenced was PBMCs or T cells enriched from blood (not recorded which). This CDR3 reads CASSQITGGNALFFNEQFF. CDR3 coding DNA: TGCGCCAGCAGCCAGATTACAGGGGGCAACGCCCTTTTCTTCAATGAGCAGTTCTTC.